This T cell receptor beta chain emerged from a study of cytomegalovirus exposure and HLA in healthy donors. General study results and limits: Investigators reported around 150 TCR beta chains as tied to cytomegalovirus. Specificity for CMV antigens was confirmed in vitro for a few of the CMV-associated chains. Published work reported that the classifier diagnosed cytomegalovirus status with high specificity and sensitivity.

The assay was immunoSEQ multiplex PCR, and TCRdb's table has in-frame clones only and misses some. Of roughly 60,000 clones in the sample, about 90% were seen once. This clone is termed medium-sized. Its antigen remains unknown. Sequences were obtained from PBMCs. The receptor was isolated from a woman younger than 30 in good health and CMV-seronegative.

CDR3 protein: CAWSVLRETIHEQFF. The DNA for the CDR3 is TGTGCCTGGAGTGTACTGCGGGAGACGATACATGAGCAGTTCTTC. J is TRBJ2-1 and V is TRBV30, with 7 bases matching TRBD2. Germline V gene data show CDR1 as GTSNPN and CDR2 as SVGIG (reference sequence). The CDR3 consists of 15 residues. V trimming: 0 bases; J trimming: 8 bases; junction bases outside the gene matches: 10.